The present T cell receptor (beta chain) was sequenced within a study of T cells in Graves' hyperthyroidism and ophthalmopathy. The CDR3 length is 15 residues. Looked up from germline, CDR1 is LNHDA and CDR2 is SQIVND (reference sequence). The V and J ends lost 9 bases and 10 bases, in that order; junction bases with no gene match: 15. RNA transcripts served as the template for amplifying TCR beta CDR3 regions. First-round RT-PCR of the TCR CDR3 relied on the HTBI primer set. TCRdb re-derived calls from the multiplex PCR reads in MiXCR, one entry per CDR3 protein. The data contain about 570,000 distinct CDR3 sequences, around 15% of them singletons.

This chain uses TRBV19 with TRBJ2-1, with 10 bases identical to TRBD2. This TCR derives from a woman between 40 and 55 years old with Graves' hyperthyroidism. The sample consisted of blood. The CDR3 DNA reads as TGTGCCAGCTCCCCCCCGACTAGCGGGTTTATCGAGCAGTTCTTC. Its translation: CASSPPTSGFIEQFF.